The clone carrying this T cell receptor beta chain was detected a few times. Its antigen is not identified. This sample is drawn from a study of post-analysis software for immune sequencing data. The study, taken as a whole, reports: Patients used about 5 TRBV segments, including TRBV5-6, TRBV5-1 and TRBV20-1, more often than controls.

Prepared libraries of TCR beta cDNA carried unique molecular identifiers. TCRdb recomputed calls from the PCR reads with MiXCR, one row per CDR3 protein. This table holds some 190,000 distinct CDR3 sequences, 29% found once. The V end lost 2 bases, the J end lost 2 bases, and 9 bases lay between the germline ends. Germline assignment: CDR1 MNHEY and CDR2 SVGAGI. The CDR3 totals 14 residues. The source material was blood. This TCR was sampled from a girl between 2 and 17 years old with multiple sclerosis. The chain carries TRBV6-5 and TRBJ1-2; unclear D gene. The CDR3 loop reads CASSYDGKNYGYTF. The CDR3 DNA sequence: TGTGCCAGCAGTTACGACGGCAAAAACTATGGCTACACCTTC.